The present T cell receptor (beta chain) was sequenced within a study of blood T cell repertoires in COVID-19. Across the study: Specimens from acute and convalescent COVID-19 originated in the United States, Italy and Spain.

Original methodology: It was from reference gene primer amplification that nucleated cell counts were estimated. The assay was immunoSEQ multiplex PCR, and TCRdb's table has in-frame clones only and misses some. V, J and clone size were drawn from that table, and D and trimming were deduced from the DNA. The sample comprises roughly 170,000 clones, 88% of which are singletons, and around 24% rests with the top ten. Trimming shortened V by 2 bases and J by 0 bases, and 7 bases separated the two germline ends. The germline V gene has CDR1 MNHEY and CDR2 SVGAGI. CDR3 length equals 15 residues. Sequencing was performed on peripheral blood. V is TRBV6-5 and J is TRBJ1-4; a possible D gene is TRBD1 (5 bases). This clonotype was obtained from a man aged 60-69 years with acute or convalescent COVID-19. CDR3 protein: CASSYRGTTNEKLFF. The DNA of the CDR3 is TGTGCCAGCAGTTACCGGGGGACAACTAATGAAAAACTGTTTTTT.